This TCR beta chain was sequenced in a study of blood T cell repertoires in COVID-19. Study-wide background: Samples came from the United States, Italy and Spain, spanning acute and convalescent COVID-19. T cells, B-cell-depleted T cells, or PBMCs provided the cDNA or gDNA that served as material.

Cohorts were assigned according to the clinical history that participants reported. Produced via immunoSEQ multiplex PCR; TCRdb's table is partial and in-frame only. The top ten hold over 4.5% of the sample, which has about 320,000 clones, around nine tenths seen once. The TCR originated in a man under 40 who had recovered from COVID-19. Material for sequencing was PBMCs or T cells enriched from blood (not recorded which).

The CDR3 loop is CASSLMVEREQYF. The CDR3 bases are TGTGCCAGCAGCTTAATGGTCGAGCGCGAGCAGTACTTC. V usage is TRBV7-9 and J usage is TRBJ2-7; D is unresolved. The CDR3 is 13 amino acids. The V and J ends lost 2 bases and 6 bases respectively, with 11 bases between them. Germline V CDR1 and CDR2: SEHNR, FQNEAQ (reference sequence).